The next 5 T cell receptor beta chains were all read from a single sample in a study of blood T cell repertoires in COVID-19. Method: immunoSEQ multiplex PCR; TCRdb's copy keeps in-frame clones and lacks some. The sample consists of 50,000 to 70,000 clones, 80% to 90% of them appearing once. The sample was peripheral blood. Source of these receptors: a woman aged 60-75 years with acute or convalescent COVID-19.

This chain uses TRBV7-6 with TRBJ1-2; 8 nucleotides match TRBD1. V gave up 7 bases and J gave up 9 bases; unmatched junction bases: 10. Germline loops: CDR1 SGHVS, CDR2 FNYEAQ. The CDR3 has 13 amino acids. CDR3 nucleotide sequence: TGTGCCAGCACTACTCTACAGGGGGGGAGCTACACCTTC. It translates to CASTTLQGGSYTF. The variable domain in full, completed from reference TRBV7-6 and TRBJ1-2, reads GAGVSQSPRYKVTKRGQDVALRCDPISGHVSLYWYRQALGQGPEFLTYFNYEAQQDKSGLPNDRFSAERPEGSISTLTIQRTEQRDSAMYRCASTTLQGGSYTFGSGTRLTVV.

The chain recombines TRBV3-1 (or the pseudogene TRBV3-2) with TRBJ2-1, with no clear D. The CDR3 extends over 11 amino acids. Germline CDR1 LGHDT, CDR2 YNNKEL (reference sequence). Trimming took off 1 base at V and 11 bases at J, with 6 bases between the two ends. CDR3: CASSQGVKQFF. The CDR3 DNA reads as TGTGCCAGCAGCCAAGGAGTTAAGCAGTTCTTC.

The CDR3 DNA is TGTGCCAGTAGGGACCGAGGGTCTGGAAACACCATATATTTT. Translated, it gives CASRDRGSGNTIYF. The chain uses TRBV19 and TRBJ1-3; D is undetermined. The germline gives CDR1 LNHDA, CDR2 SQIVND (reference sequence). Trimming removed 6 bases from V and 1 base from J, with 10 bases in between. The CDR3 loop spans 14 amino acids.

The chain couples TRBV12-3 or TRBV12-4 to TRBJ1-3; D call uncertain. This CDR3 is built from 12 residues. V was trimmed by 6 bases and J by 3 bases, leaving 6 bases between them. The DNA of the CDR3 is TGTGCCAGCAGCAGTTTTGGAAACACCATATATTTT. It yields the protein CASSSFGNTIYF.

The chain is built from TRBV7-2 and TRBJ1-5; 10 bases fit TRBD1. The CDR3 consists of 15 residues. Germline loops: CDR1 SGHTA, CDR2 FQGNSA. V was clipped by 1 base and J by 5 bases; unmatched bases: 2. The DNA of the CDR3 is TGTGCCAGCAGCTTAGACGGGACAGGGGATCAGCCCCAGCATTTT. Its translation is CASSLDGTGDQPQHF.